This TCR beta chain was obtained from a study of blood T cell repertoires in COVID-19 (TCRdb year 2020). About the study as a whole: The collaborator samples originated in the United States, Italy and Spain and spanned the acute and convalescent phases of COVID-19. The repertoires were released in a freely available public database meant as a resource for research on the immune response to SARS-CoV-2. The material from the prospective study consisted of cDNA or gDNA derived from T cells, B-cell-depleted T cells, or PBMCs. Where available, HLA class I and class II types were taken from metadata supplied by the sample provider and were not determined by assay-based typing. Deeply sampled blood TCRbeta repertoires from subjects exposed to, actively infected with, or recovered from COVID-19 were included in the dataset. The samples were drawn from two sources: the first 160 participants of the ongoing ImmuneRACE study, and 1,000 to 1,500 subjects contributed by 6 global collaborators. The sample metadata nearly always contained a de-identified subject ID, COVID-19 status, age in years and sex.

TCRbeta CDR3 regions were amplified from genomic DNA by means of the immunoSEQ Assay, a bias-controlled multiplex PCR. From the authors' description of their analysis: The number of nucleated cells in each sample was estimated by amplification of reference gene primers within the assay. To quantify the absolute abundance of each unique TCRbeta CDR3 rearrangement, sequence reads were collapsed and filtered. For each sample, productive Simpson clonality was calculated as the square root of Simpson's diversity index across productive rearrangements. TCRdb re-hosts the immuneACCESS table, in-frame sequences only. Its copies lack some clones; in the studies checked, an unresolved V gene accounts for under half of them, and the cause for the rest is not known. Clone size and V and J calls were adopted from that table, with D and trimming inferred from the DNA. In this sample the table shows just over 300,000 clones, around nine tenths of which occur a single time. The ten largest clonotypes hold about 2% of the sample.

As to this clone: Its cognate antigen has yet to be identified. No per-base quality is available; no much larger clone lies one base away.

Study-level results and caveats: The quantity of clinical and demographic metadata differed by source and by participant and was supplied without curation.

From a lookup of the germline V gene, CDR1 and CDR2 are MNHEY and SVGAGI. Measured from the cysteine to the phenylalanine, the CDR3 is 14 residues long. The entry retains the CDR3 DNA only, 42 bases that are in frame from base 1. Trimming takes 2 bases off V and 1 base off J; junction bases not matched to a gene: 1. In Seattle, one collaborating source enrolled patients while the infection was active and tracked those patients longitudinally over the course of disease. Collaborating institutions collected whole blood in K2EDTA tubes following their own protocols. Collaborator samples were shipped for TCRbeta analysis as frozen whole blood, isolated PBMCs, or DNA extracted from either sample type.

Recombination linked TRBV6-5 to TRBJ1-1; TRBD1 aligns with 7 central bases. The source is a woman aged 30 to 39 with COVID-19, enrolled during active disease. Sequences were obtained from peripheral blood. This receptor has the CDR3 CASSYRGRNTEAFF. In nucleotides, the sequence is TGTGCCAGCAGTTACAGGGGGCGGAACACTGAAGCTTTCTTT.